This TCR beta chain was recorded in a study of cytomegalovirus exposure and HLA in healthy donors. Whole-study findings and limits: In vitro assays verified that a few CMV-associated chains recognized CMV antigens specifically. Analysis was carried out at a later point, and it linked a missense DCLRE1C variant to TCR beta V- and J-gene trimming. A later analysis revealed that TCR association rates differed between HLA loci, peaking at DRB1 and bottoming out at HLA-C. Sequencing probably produced one cluster of sequence variants that were highly shared.

This clone was observed a few times. The antigen remains unidentified. This CDR3 region has 13 residues. Trimming cost V 8 bases and J 7 bases, with 14 bases left between them. CDR1 is MNHNY, CDR2 SVGAGI, per germline (reference sequence). The PCR had 60 Vbeta and 13 Jbeta primers. Sequenced by immunoSEQ multiplex PCR; TCRdb stores in-frame clones only, minus some. In the table there are 150,000 to 200,000 clones, approximately 79% of which are singletons. The rearrangement joins TRBV6-6 to TRBJ1-4; D possibly corresponds to TRBD1 (6 bases). The material sequenced was PBMCs. The receptor's source is a man aged 50 to 60 in good health and CMV-seropositive. DNA for the CDR3: TGTGCCAGCGGGGGACAAGGGGGTGAAAAACTGTTTTTT. Its protein product is CASGGQGGEKLFF.